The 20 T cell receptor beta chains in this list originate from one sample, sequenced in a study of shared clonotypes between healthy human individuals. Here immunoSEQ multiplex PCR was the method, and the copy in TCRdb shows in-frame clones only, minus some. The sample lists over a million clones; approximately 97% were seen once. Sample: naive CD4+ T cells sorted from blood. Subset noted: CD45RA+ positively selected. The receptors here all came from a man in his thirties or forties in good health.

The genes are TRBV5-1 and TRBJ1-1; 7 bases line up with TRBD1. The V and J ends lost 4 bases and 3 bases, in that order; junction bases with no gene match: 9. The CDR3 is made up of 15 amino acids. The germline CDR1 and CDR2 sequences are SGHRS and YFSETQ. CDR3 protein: CASSGIGDSYTEAFF. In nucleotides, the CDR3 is TGCGCCAGCAGCGGGATCGGGGACAGCTACACTGAAGCTTTCTTT.

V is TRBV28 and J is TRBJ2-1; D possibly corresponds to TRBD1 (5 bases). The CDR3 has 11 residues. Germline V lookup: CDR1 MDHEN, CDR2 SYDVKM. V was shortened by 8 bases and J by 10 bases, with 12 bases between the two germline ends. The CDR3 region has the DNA TGTGCCAGCCTAGGGGTGAACGAGCAGTTCTTC. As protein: CASLGVNEQFF.

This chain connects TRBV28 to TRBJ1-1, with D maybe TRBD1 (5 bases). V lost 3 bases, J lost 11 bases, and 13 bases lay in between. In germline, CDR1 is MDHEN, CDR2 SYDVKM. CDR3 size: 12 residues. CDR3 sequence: CASSFRGSKAFF. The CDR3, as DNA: TGTGCCAGCAGTTTTCGGGGGAGTAAGGCTTTCTTT.

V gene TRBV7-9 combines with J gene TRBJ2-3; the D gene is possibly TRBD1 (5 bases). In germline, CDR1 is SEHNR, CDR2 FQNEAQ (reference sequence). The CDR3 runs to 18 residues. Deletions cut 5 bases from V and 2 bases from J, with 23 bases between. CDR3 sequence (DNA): TGTGCCAGCAGCACAGGACGGCTTGCCCATACCTACACAGATACGCAGTATTTT. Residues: CASSTGRLAHTYTDTQYF.

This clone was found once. The CDR3 region has the DNA TGTGCCAGCAGCTCGGGACTAGCGGGAGGATATAGGAATGAGCAGTTCTTC. It is translated as CASSSGLAGGYRNEQFF. This rearrangement joins TRBV5-5 to TRBJ2-1; 15 nucleotides line up with TRBD2. This CDR3 spans 17 amino acids. Germline assignment: CDR1 SGHKS and CDR2 YYEKEE (reference sequence). With 3 bases clipped from V and 7 bases from J, the junction kept 8 bases outside the gene matches.

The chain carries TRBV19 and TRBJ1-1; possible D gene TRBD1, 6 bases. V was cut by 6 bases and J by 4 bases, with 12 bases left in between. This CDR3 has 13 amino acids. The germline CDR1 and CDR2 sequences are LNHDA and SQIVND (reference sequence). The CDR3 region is CASSTDRFTEAFF. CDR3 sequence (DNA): TGTGCCAGTAGCACGGACAGATTCACTGAAGCTTTCTTT.

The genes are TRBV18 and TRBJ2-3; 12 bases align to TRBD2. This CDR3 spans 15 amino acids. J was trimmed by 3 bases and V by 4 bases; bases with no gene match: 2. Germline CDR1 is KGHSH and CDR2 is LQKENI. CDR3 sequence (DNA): TGTGCCAGCTCACGGACTAGCGGGACTACAGATACGCAGTATTTT. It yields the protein CASSRTSGTTDTQYF.

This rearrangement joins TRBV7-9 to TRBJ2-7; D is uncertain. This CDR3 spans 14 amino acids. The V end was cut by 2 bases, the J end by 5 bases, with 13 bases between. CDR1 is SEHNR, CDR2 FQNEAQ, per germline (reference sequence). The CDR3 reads CASSLLPSFHEQYF. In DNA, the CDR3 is TGTGCCAGCAGCTTATTGCCGAGTTTTCACGAGCAGTACTTC.

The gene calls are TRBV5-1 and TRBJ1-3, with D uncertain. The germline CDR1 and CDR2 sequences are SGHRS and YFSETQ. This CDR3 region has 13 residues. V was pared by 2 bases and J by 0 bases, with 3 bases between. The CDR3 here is CASSFSSGNTIYF. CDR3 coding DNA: TGCGCCAGCAGCTTTAGCTCTGGAAACACCATATATTTT.

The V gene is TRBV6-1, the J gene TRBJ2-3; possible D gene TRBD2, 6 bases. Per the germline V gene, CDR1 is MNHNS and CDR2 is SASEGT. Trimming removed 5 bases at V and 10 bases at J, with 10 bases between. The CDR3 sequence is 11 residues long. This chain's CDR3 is CASSSSGAQYF. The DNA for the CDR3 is TGTGCCAGCAGTTCCTCGGGGGCGCAGTATTTT.

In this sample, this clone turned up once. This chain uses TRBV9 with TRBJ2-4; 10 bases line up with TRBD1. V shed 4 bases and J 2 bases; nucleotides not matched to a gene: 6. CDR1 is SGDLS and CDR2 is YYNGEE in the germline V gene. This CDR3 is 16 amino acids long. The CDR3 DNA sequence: TGTGCCAGCAGCAAGGCGGGACAGGGGCCCAAAAACATTCAGTACTTC. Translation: CASSKAGQGPKNIQYF.

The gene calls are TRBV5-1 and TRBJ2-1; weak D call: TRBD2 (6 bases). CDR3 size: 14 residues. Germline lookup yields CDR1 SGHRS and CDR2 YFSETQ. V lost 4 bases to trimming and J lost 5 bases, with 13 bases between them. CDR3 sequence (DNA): TGCGCCAGCAGCCCGGGACTGTTCAACAATGAGCAGTTCTTC. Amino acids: CASSPGLFNNEQFF.

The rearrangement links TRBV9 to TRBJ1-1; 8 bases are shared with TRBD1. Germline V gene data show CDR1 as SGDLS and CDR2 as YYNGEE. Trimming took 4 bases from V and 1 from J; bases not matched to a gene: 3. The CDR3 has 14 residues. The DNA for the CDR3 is TGTGCCAGCAGCACCCAGGGGGCGAACACTGAAGCTTTCTTT. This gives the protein CASSTQGANTEAFF. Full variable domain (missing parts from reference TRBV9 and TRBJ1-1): DSGVTQTPKHLITATGQRVTLRCSPRSGDLSVYWYQQSLDQGLQFLIQYYNGEERAKGNILERFSAQQFPDLHSELNLSSLELGDSALYFCASSTQGANTEAFFGQGTRLTVV.

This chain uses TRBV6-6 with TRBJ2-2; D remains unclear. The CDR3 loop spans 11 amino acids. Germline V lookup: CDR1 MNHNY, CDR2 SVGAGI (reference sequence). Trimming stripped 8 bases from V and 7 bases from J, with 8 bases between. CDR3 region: CASRVGGELFF. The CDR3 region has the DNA TGTGCCAGCCGGGTGGGCGGGGAGCTGTTTTTT.

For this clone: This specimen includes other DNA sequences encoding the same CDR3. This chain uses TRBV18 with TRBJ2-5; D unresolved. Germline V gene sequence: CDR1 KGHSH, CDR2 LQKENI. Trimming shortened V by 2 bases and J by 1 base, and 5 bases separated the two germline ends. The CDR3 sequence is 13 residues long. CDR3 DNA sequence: TGTGCCAGCTCACCAAAGGGCCAAGAGACCCAGTACTTC. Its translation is CASSPKGQETQYF.

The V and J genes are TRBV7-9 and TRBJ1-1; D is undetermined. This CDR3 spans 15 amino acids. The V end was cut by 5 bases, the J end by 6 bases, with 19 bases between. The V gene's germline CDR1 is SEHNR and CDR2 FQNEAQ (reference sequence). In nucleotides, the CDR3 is TGTGCCAGCAGCCTAGTTATGGGAACCCTGGCTGAAGCTTTCTTT. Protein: CASSLVMGTLAEAFF.

Here the CDR3 reads CASSLDLGSTDTQYF. CDR3 coding DNA: TGTGCCAGCAGCTTGGATCTGGGGAGCACAGATACGCAGTATTTT. J is TRBJ2-3 and V is TRBV5-4; D unclear. Germline-derived CDR1 and CDR2 are SGHNT and YYREEE (reference sequence). Trimming removed 0 bases from V and 0 bases from J, with 8 bases in between. The CDR3 is 15 amino acids. The full variable domain, completed using reference TRBV5-4 and TRBJ2-3, is ETGVTQSPTHLIKTRGQQVTLRCSSQSGHNTVSWYQQALGQGPQFIFQYYREEENGRGNFPPRFSGLQFPNYSSELNVNALELDDSALYLCASSLDLGSTDTQYFGPGTRLTVL.

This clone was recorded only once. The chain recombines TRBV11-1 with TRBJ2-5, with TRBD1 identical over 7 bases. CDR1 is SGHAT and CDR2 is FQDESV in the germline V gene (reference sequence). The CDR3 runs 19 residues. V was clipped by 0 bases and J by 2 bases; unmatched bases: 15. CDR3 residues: CASSLAFRLVGQRQETQYF. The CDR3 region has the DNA TGTGCCAGCAGCTTAGCTTTTCGTTTGGTGGGACAGAGACAAGAGACCCAGTACTTC.

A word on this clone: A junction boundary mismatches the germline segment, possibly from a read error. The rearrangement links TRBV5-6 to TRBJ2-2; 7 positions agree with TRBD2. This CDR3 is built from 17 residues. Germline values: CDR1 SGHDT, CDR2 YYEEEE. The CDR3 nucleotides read TGTGCCAGCAGCGGGTGGGCGGGAGTGGAGAACGCCGGGGAGCTGTTTTTT. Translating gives CASSGWAGVENAGELFF.

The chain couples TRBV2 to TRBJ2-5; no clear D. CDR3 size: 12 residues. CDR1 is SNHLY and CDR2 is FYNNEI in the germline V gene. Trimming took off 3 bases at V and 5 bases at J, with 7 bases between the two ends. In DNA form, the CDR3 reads TGTGCCAGCAGTGATCCTCGGGAGACCCAGTACTTC. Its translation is CASSDPRETQYF. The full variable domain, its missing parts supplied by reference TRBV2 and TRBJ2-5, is EPEVTQTPSHQVTQMGQEVILRCVPISNHLYFYWYRQILGQKVEFLVSFYNNEISEKSEIFDDQFSVERPDGSNFTLKIRSTKLEDSAMYFCASSDPRETQYFGPGTRLLVL.